This T cell receptor (beta chain) is drawn from a study of siplizumab effects on memory and regulatory T cells. The table came from immunoSEQ multiplex PCR; TCRdb's copy has only in-frame clones and leaves some out. Among about 100,000 clones listed, approximately 94% were seen once. Deletions cut 0 bases from V and 6 bases from J, with 10 bases between. The germline CDR1 and CDR2 sequences are SGHDT and YYEEEE. This CDR3 spans 13 amino acids. Sequences were obtained from non-Treg CD4+ T cells sorted from blood. The source of this sequence is a human donor in good health. V is TRBV5-6 and J is TRBJ2-7; D remains ambiguous. The CDR3 region has the DNA TGTGCCAGCAGCTTGGGAGTTGTCGGCGAGCAGTACTTC. It encodes CASSLGVVGEQYF.